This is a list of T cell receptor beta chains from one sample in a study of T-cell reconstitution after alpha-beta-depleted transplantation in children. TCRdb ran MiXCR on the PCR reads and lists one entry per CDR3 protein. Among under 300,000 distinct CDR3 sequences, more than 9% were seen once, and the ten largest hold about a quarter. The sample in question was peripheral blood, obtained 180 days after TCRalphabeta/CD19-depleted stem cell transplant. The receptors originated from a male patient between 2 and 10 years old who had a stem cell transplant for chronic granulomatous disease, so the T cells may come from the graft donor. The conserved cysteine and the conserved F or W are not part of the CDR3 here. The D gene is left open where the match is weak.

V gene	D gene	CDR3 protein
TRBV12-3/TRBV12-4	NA	ATAQGAGGTQY
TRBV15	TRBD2	ATSRLAPSGGLPETQY
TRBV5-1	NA	ASSLALGETQY
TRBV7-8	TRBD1	ASSSLITGARYGYT
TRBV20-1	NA	SAGHSGTKETQY
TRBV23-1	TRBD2	ASSQGLAGEETQY
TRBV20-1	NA	SARPQVETQY
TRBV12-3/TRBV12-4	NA	ASSLRHQPQH
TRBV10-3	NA	AISESGGRQETQY
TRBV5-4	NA	ASSFLDGEQF
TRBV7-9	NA	ASSPGLVGGPGANVLT
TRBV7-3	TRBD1	ASSAQGPETQY
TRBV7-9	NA	ASSSAPPGDNEQF
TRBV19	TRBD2	ASAGLAGTSNTGELF
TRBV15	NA	ATSRERAGSDTQY
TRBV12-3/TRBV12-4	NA	ASSYRGGIKAQY
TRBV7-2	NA	ASSSPVESLTDTQY
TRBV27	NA	ASSSPSQRPNVLT
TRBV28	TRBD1	ASSPGTGVNQPQH
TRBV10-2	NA	ASRRQENTGELF
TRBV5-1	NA	ASRLGPNEKLF
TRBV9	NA	ASSSGPSTEAF
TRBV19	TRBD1	ASSTNRDRAYEQY
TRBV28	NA	ASNAWPSSTDTQY
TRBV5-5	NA	ASSLDPPTRGFDEKLF
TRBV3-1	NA	ATSKTGTGKSGYT
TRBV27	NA	ASSLTGFYSYNEQF
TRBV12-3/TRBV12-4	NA	ATRDGDEDTQY
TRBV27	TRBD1	ASSSLGTAYEQY
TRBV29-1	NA	SGTDPPEQY
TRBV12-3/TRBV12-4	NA	ASKPLRGGTEAF
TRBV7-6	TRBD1	ASFPGTGVFETQY
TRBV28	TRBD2	ASSFWIAGGPSEQF
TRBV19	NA	ASSIRGDQPQH
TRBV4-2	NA	ASSDTSRNYEQY
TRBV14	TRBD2	ASSHKRAGEAV
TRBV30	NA	ALNEQF
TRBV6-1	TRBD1	ASRPRQGGYNEQF
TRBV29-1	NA	SGGDFYEQY
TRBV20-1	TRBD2	SARTSGGWSAKNIQY
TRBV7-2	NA	ASSPTAGEQY
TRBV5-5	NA	ASSLSHQERF
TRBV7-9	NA	ASSLVLDGTDTQY
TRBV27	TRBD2	ASSLWLAGVHEQY
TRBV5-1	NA	ASSSGGGTLLY
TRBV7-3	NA	ASSFVLTDTQY
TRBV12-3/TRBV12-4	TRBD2	ASRTSSGIGVWEQY
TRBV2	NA	ASRDGGLSSDTQY
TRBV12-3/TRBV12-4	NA	ASTAPGTYNEQF
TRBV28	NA	ASSFSLGTPHD
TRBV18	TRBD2	ASSPGLAGDEQY
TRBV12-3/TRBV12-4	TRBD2	ASTQLAGVGNEQF
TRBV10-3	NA	AISLTGNTGELF
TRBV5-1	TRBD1	ASSLRTGYNEQF
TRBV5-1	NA	ASSLFNSAEQF
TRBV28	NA	ASSFLGLRNEKLF
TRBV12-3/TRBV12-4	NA	ASSSQSRSSYEQY
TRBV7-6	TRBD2	ASSLRWEGLYEQY
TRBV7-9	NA	ASSYTGGGQY